Below, 11 T cell receptor beta chains from the same sample are listed, as sequenced in a study of blood T cell repertoires in COVID-19. Using immunoSEQ multiplex PCR, the repertoire was profiled, and TCRdb retains in-frame clones only, with some absent. The sample lists roughly 140,000 clones; around 80% were seen once. Source material: PBMCs or T cells enriched from blood (not recorded which). The receptors stem from a man in his forties or fifties who had recovered from COVID-19.

The V call is TRBV13, the J call TRBJ2-3; the match to TRBD2 covers 9 bases. Germline trimming cut 0 bases from V and 5 bases from J; bases unmatched to any gene: 12. The germline V gene has CDR1 PRHDT and CDR2 FYEKMQ (reference sequence). This CDR3 has 18 amino acids. The CDR3 sequence: CASSLGLRASGVGDTQYF. In DNA form, the CDR3 reads TGTGCCAGCAGCTTAGGCCTAAGGGCTAGCGGGGTCGGAGATACGCAGTATTTT.

There are a few counts of this clone. The J gene is TRBJ1-1, the V gene TRBV5-1, with TRBD1 matching over 10 bases. Germline-derived CDR1 and CDR2 are SGHRS and YFSETQ. Unmatched junction bases numbered 0, after V lost 3 bases and J lost 4 bases. The CDR3 spans 13 residues. The DNA for the CDR3 is TGCGCCAGCAGCTGGACAGGGGGCACTGAAGCTTTCTTT. Translated: CASSWTGGTEAFF.

The chain uses TRBV28 and TRBJ2-7; tentatively, D is TRBD1 (5 bases). The CDR3 totals 13 residues. Germline assignment: CDR1 MDHEN and CDR2 SYDVKM. V lost 2 bases, J lost 5 bases, and 10 bases lay in between. Here the CDR3 reads CASSLGQGNEQYF. CDR3 nucleotide sequence: TGTGCCAGCAGTTTAGGGCAGGGTAACGAGCAGTACTTC. The full variable domain, in which reference TRBV28 and TRBJ2-7 provide the parts outside the CDR3, is DVKVTQSSRYLVKRTGEKVFLECVQDMDHENMFWYRQDPGLGLRLIYFSYDVKMKEKGDIPEGYSVSREKKERFSLILESASTNQTSMYLCASSLGQGNEQYFGPGTRLTVT.

V and J are TRBV6-1 and TRBJ1-1, with D possibly being TRBD1 (6 bases). Trimming removed 1 base at V and 4 bases at J, with 10 bases between. CDR1 and CDR2 (germline): MNHNS, SASEGT. This CDR3 comprises 14 residues. The CDR3 spells CASSEGGHSTEAFF. CDR3 in DNA: TGTGCCAGCAGTGAAGGGGGACATTCCACTGAAGCTTTCTTT.

This clone occurred a few times. This sequence joins TRBV6-5 and TRBJ1-1; D gene uncertain. CDR1 MNHEY and CDR2 SVGAGI come from the germline V gene. The CDR3 totals 12 residues. Trimming took off 2 bases at V and 8 bases at J, with 9 bases between the two ends. The CDR3 DNA reads TGTGCCAGCAGTTACGGTAGAGGAGAAGCTTTCTTT. Protein: CASSYGRGEAFF.

CDR3 in amino acids: CASRSKGAGELFF. The DNA for the CDR3 is TGTGCCAGCAGATCGAAGGGGGCCGGGGAGCTGTTTTTT. This chain connects TRBV3-1 (or the pseudogene TRBV3-2) to TRBJ2-2; possibly TRBD1 for D (6 bases). This CDR3 has 13 residues. Germline loops: CDR1 LGHDT, CDR2 YNNKEL (reference sequence). Trimming took 6 bases from V and 6 from J, leaving 11 bases between them.

This clone was observed a handful of times. CDR3 nucleotide sequence: TGTGCCAGTAGTATCGGGTACCATGGCTACACCTTC. As protein: CASSIGYHGYTF. This rearrangement joins TRBV19 to TRBJ1-2; D gene unclear. This CDR3 contains 12 residues. Germline V gene lookup returns CDR1 LNHDA and CDR2 SQIVND (reference sequence). V dropped 3 bases and J dropped 6 bases, with 8 bases sitting between them.

The chain joins TRBV5-1 to TRBJ1-6; D perhaps matches TRBD1 (5 bases). V was cut by 5 bases and J by 7 bases, with 7 bases left in between. Germline V lookup: CDR1 SGHRS, CDR2 YFSETQ. The CDR3 runs to 12 residues. In DNA, the CDR3 is TGCGCCAGCAGGGAGGGGAATTCACCCCTCCACTTT. Encoded protein: CASREGNSPLHF.

This chain joins TRBV19 and TRBJ1-5; the match to TRBD1 covers 11 bases. V was clipped by 1 base and J by 6 bases; unmatched bases: 2. Germline assignment: CDR1 LNHDA and CDR2 SQIVND (reference sequence). The CDR3 loop spans 15 amino acids. Here the CDR3 reads CASSIGTGGVQPQHF. DNA of the CDR3: TGTGCCAGTAGTATAGGGACAGGGGGCGTTCAGCCCCAGCATTTT. Full variable domain (rest looked up from reference TRBV19 and TRBJ1-5): DGGITQSPKYLFRKEGQNVTLSCEQNLNHDAMYWYRQDPGQGLRLIYYSQIVNDFQKGDIAEGYSVSREKKESFPLTVTSAQKNPTAFYLCASSIGTGGVQPQHFGDGTRLSIL.

V usage is TRBV18 and J usage is TRBJ2-5, with TRBD1 identical over 10 bases. Germline V gene lookup returns CDR1 KGHSH and CDR2 LQKENI. The CDR3 has 15 residues. V lost 0 bases to trimming and J lost 5 bases; unmatched junction nucleotides: 3. The CDR3 sequence: CASSPPWDRGETQYF. In DNA form, the CDR3 reads TGTGCCAGCTCACCACCGTGGGACAGGGGTGAGACCCAGTACTTC.

The rearrangement links TRBV6-2 or TRBV6-3 to TRBJ2-7; TRBD2 matches 11 bases. The CDR3 runs to 16 residues. CDR1 and CDR2 (germline): MNHEY, SVGEGT. V lost 2 bases and J lost 3; bases outside the gene matches: 6. The CDR3 nucleotides are TGTGCCAGCAGTTACCCTAGCGGGGGGCTTTTCTACGAGCAGTACTTC. This gives the protein CASSYPSGGLFYEQYF.